These 32 T cell receptor beta chains were all obtained from the same sample, sequenced in a study of blood T cells in healthy people across ages. Next came a second PCR, run for about 7 to 12 cycles, which used a sample-barcoded 5' primer along with a J-beta primer mix. TCRdb re-analysed the 5' RACE reads in MiXCR, keeping a single row per CDR3 protein. This table has roughly 1.6 million distinct CDR3 sequences, roughly 32% appearing once. The sequencing input was blood. These receptors all come from a woman aged 25 to 39 in good health.

The J gene is TRBJ1-2, the V gene TRBV20-1; 7 bases align to TRBD1. Germline CDR1 and CDR2: DFQATT and SNEGSKA (reference sequence). V dropped 0 bases and J dropped 6; count of bases not matched to a gene: 10. This CDR3 spans 15 amino acids. The DNA of the CDR3 is TGCAGTGCTAGAGATTTAGGGCAGGGGGTACATGGCTACACCTTC. Its protein is CSARDLGQGVHGYTF.

DNA of the CDR3: TGCGCCAGCAGCTTTGACAGGGAGTATTTTCAAGAGACCCAGTACTTC. It is translated as CASSFDREYFQETQYF. The chain recombines TRBV5-1 with TRBJ2-5; TRBD1 matches at 7 bases. Looked up from germline, CDR1 is SGHRS and CDR2 is YFSETQ. After removal of 2 bases from V and 2 bases from J, the junction contained 9 bases not matched to a gene. The CDR3 consists of 16 residues.

The gene calls are TRBV9 and TRBJ2-7; 12 bases line up with TRBD1. J gave up 6 bases and V 0 bases, and 7 bases lay outside the gene matches. This CDR3 spans 16 amino acids. Germline CDR1 SGDLS, CDR2 YYNGEE. The CDR3, as DNA: TGTGCCAGCAGCGTAGCGGGACAGGGGGCAATCTCCGAGCAGTACTTC. Protein product: CASSVAGQGAISEQYF. Drawing the rest from reference TRBV9 and TRBJ2-7, the complete variable domain is DSGVTQTPKHLITATGQRVTLRCSPRSGDLSVYWYQQSLDQGLQFLIQYYNGEERAKGNILERFSAQQFPDLHSELNLSSLELGDSALYFCASSVAGQGAISEQYFGPGTRLTVT.

CDR3 sequence: CASSHGGESEETQYF. Written as DNA, the CDR3 is TGTGCCAGCAGCCACGGGGGGGAAAGCGAAGAGACCCAGTACTTC. V gene TRBV3-1 combines with J gene TRBJ2-5; 8 nucleotides line up with TRBD2. Germline V gives CDR1 LGHDT, CDR2 YNNKEL (reference sequence). The V segment lost 3 bases and the J segment 3 bases; nucleotides outside the gene matches: 6. The CDR3 is 15 residues long.

This chain connects TRBV20-1 to TRBJ2-5; 9 positions agree with TRBD2. CDR1 DFQATT and CDR2 SNEGSKA come from the germline V gene (reference sequence). The CDR3 totals 14 residues. V lost 3 bases, J lost 3 bases, and 5 bases stayed unmatched. CDR3 DNA: TGCAGTGCTAGCGGACTAGCGCGAAAAGAGACCCAGTACTTC. It specifies CSASGLARKETQYF.

The rearrangement joins TRBV4-1 to TRBJ1-2, with 7 bases aligning to TRBD1. The CDR3 spans 15 residues. Germline V lookup: CDR1 MGHRA, CDR2 YSYEKL. Losses at the gene ends were 1 base for V and 6 bases for J; bases not matched to a gene: 8. The CDR3 reads CASSQGLDRVHGYTF. CDR3 nucleotides: TGCGCCAGCAGCCAAGGACTAGACAGGGTCCATGGCTACACCTTC.

This clonotype was detected a few times. Mismatch with germline at one junction end may stem from a read error. The chain has TRBV4-1 and TRBJ2-7; the D gene could be TRBD1 or TRBD2 (5 bases each). The CDR3 has 13 residues. Germline V gene lookup returns CDR1 MGHRA and CDR2 YSYEKL. Written as DNA, the CDR3 is TGCGCCAGCAGCCAAGATTGGGGGAAGGAGCGGTACTTC. Translated, it gives CASSQDWGKERYF.

This clonotype was observed a few times. This chain uses TRBV28 with TRBJ2-4; D remains ambiguous. Per the germline V gene, CDR1 is MDHEN and CDR2 is SYDVKM. This CDR3 is 13 amino acids long. V lost 5 bases, J lost 7 bases, and 12 bases lay in between. The CDR3 DNA is TGTGCCAGCAGTCTCTTTGCTGGGAACATTCAGTACTTC. Amino acids: CASSLFAGNIQYF.

The chain joins TRBV6-6 to TRBJ2-1; D unclear. The ends were cut back, 4 bases at V and 8 bases at J, with 12 bases in the middle. The CDR3 spans 13 residues. CDR1 is MNHNY, CDR2 SVGAGI, per germline (reference sequence). The CDR3: CASSLNGLYEQFF. Here the CDR3 DNA reads TGTGCCAGCAGTTTGAACGGGTTGTATGAGCAGTTCTTC.

The table lists this clonotype with a few counts. The rearrangement joins TRBV28 to TRBJ2-3, with TRBD2 matching 9 bases. Germline lookup yields CDR1 MDHEN and CDR2 SYDVKM. This CDR3 has 15 residues. V was clipped by 8 bases and J by 3 bases; unmatched bases: 9. In DNA, the CDR3 is TGTGCCAGCCTGGAAGGCGGGAGGGGAACAGATACGCAGTATTTT. Its protein product is CASLEGGRGTDTQYF. Full variable domain (rest looked up from reference TRBV28 and TRBJ2-3): DVKVTQSSRYLVKRTGEKVFLECVQDMDHENMFWYRQDPGLGLRLIYFSYDVKMKEKGDIPEGYSVSREKKERFSLILESASTNQTSMYLCASLEGGRGTDTQYFGPGTRLTVL.

The chain employs TRBV7-2 and TRBJ1-1; TRBD1 matches 9 bases. This CDR3 contains 16 residues. Germline assignment: CDR1 SGHTA and CDR2 FQGNSA. J lost 6 bases, V lost 1 base, and 9 bases had no gene match. The CDR3 region has the DNA TGTGCCAGCAGCTTAGTCTGGGACAGGGTATTTCCTGAAGCTTTCTTT. It encodes CASSLVWDRVFPEAFF.

Points on this clonotype: One end of the junction does not line up with germline, which may come from a read error. The V gene is TRBV27, the J gene TRBJ2-6; 9 bases align to TRBD1. The CDR3 spans 18 residues. Germline V gives CDR1 MNHEY, CDR2 SMNVEV (reference sequence). The CDR3 loop reads CASRKRTGVNSGANVLTF. CDR3 DNA: TGTGCCAGCCGTAAGCGGACAGGGGTGAACTCTGGGGCTAACGTCCTGACTTTC. Together with reference TRBV27 and TRBJ2-6, the CDR3 gives the full variable domain: EAQVTQNPRYLITVTGKKLTVTCSQNMNHEYMSWYRQDPGLGLRQIYYSMNVEVTDKGDVPEGYKVSRKEKRNFPLILESPSPNQTSLYFCASRKRTGVNSGANVLTFGAGSRLTVL.

The chain combines TRBV3-1 with TRBJ2-5; 9 bases are a match to TRBD2. CDR1 LGHDT and CDR2 YNNKEL come from the germline V gene (reference sequence). The CDR3 covers 16 residues. The V gene end was trimmed by 4 bases and the J gene end by 2 bases; junction bases not matched to a gene: 8. CDR3 sequence (DNA): TGTGCCAGCAGCCGGTATGCTAGCGGGGTTCAAGAGACCCAGTACTTC. It codes for CASSRYASGVQETQYF.

The chain uses TRBV2 and TRBJ2-1, with unresolved D. The CDR3 has 15 amino acids. Germline V gene sequence: CDR1 SNHLY, CDR2 FYNNEI. Trimming took off 0 bases at V and 6 bases at J, with 12 bases between the two ends. CDR3 bases: TGTGCCAGCAGTGAAGCGCTTCTTGCGTCCAATGAGCAGTTCTTC. Translation: CASSEALLASNEQFF.

This clonotype was recorded a few times. Written as DNA, the CDR3 is TGTGCCGCGGGCAGGATCCTGTCAGAGAGCTCTGGGGCCAACGTCCTGACTTTC. This sequence encodes CAAGRILSESSGANVLTF. This chain links TRBV7-2 with TRBJ2-6; D possibly corresponds to TRBD2 (5 bases). V was shortened by 11 bases and J by 0 bases, with 23 bases between the two germline ends. The germline V gene has CDR1 SGHTA and CDR2 FQGNSA. This CDR3 spans 18 amino acids.

Details on this clonotype: Being one base from a much bigger clone, this may be a read error. The chain joins TRBV20-1 to TRBJ2-4; D is unresolved. The DNA end is a closer match to TRBJ2-7, so the J assignment may be wrong. The CDR3 consists of 16 residues. Germline V gene lookup returns CDR1 DFQATT and CDR2 SNEGSKA (reference sequence). CDR3 in amino acids: CSARDRSRESWCEQYF. The CDR3 DNA sequence: TGCAGTGCTAGAGATCGATCCCGAGAGTCGTGGTGCGAGCAGTACTTC.

The table lists this clonotype with a few counts. CDR3 coding DNA: TGTGCCGTTTCCCAGGGACTTGGGGCCAACGTCCTGACTTTC. This sequence encodes CAVSQGLGANVLTF. The chain combines TRBV10-3 with TRBJ2-6; possibly TRBD2 for D (6 bases). This CDR3 is 14 amino acids long. Germline CDR1 reads ENHRY; CDR2 reads SYGVKD. The V and J ends lost 11 bases and 3 bases respectively, with 14 bases between them.

The rearrangement uses TRBV18 and TRBJ2-5; D is possibly TRBD2 (6 bases). The CDR3 is 13 residues long. Trimming left V 8 bases short and J 1 base short, with 11 bases between. Germline V CDR1 and CDR2: KGHSH, LQKENI. The CDR3 nucleotides are TGTGCCAGCCACGGCGGGATCCAAGAGACCCAGTACTTC. Translation gives CASHGGIQETQYF.

This clonotype is a singleton in its sample. Possible read error: a much larger clone is one base away. This sequence joins TRBV4-1 and TRBJ2-1, with D tentatively TRBD2 (5 bases). Germline V gene lookup returns CDR1 MGHRA and CDR2 YSYEKL. CDR3 size: 17 residues. Trimming cost V 4 bases and J 9 bases, with 25 bases left between them. CDR3 DNA sequence: TGCGCCAGCAGCCCGAGCCTGGCGGAGGCTATAGTCGGTGAGCAGTTCTTC. This codes for CASSPSLAEAIVGEQFF.

The chain carries TRBV7-2 and TRBJ2-1; unclear D gene. Germline CDR1 SGHTA, CDR2 FQGNSA. V lost 1 base, J lost 6 bases, and 13 bases lay in between. The CDR3 contains 15 residues. The chain's CDR3 is CASSLVGPNANEQFF. CDR3 sequence (DNA): TGTGCCAGCAGCTTAGTCGGGCCTAACGCCAATGAGCAGTTCTTC.

The sample holds many counts of this clonotype. V and J are TRBV6-1 and TRBJ1-2; D not resolved. The germline V gene encodes CDR1 MNHNS and CDR2 SASEGT. The CDR3 is made up of 15 amino acids. V was pared by 0 bases and J by 5 bases, with 13 bases between. The CDR3 DNA sequence: TGTGCCAGCAGTGAAGCGGGCCAACTGTCTTATGGCTACACCTTC. Protein: CASSEAGQLSYGYTF.

This clonotype has just a few counts. The gene calls are TRBV9 and TRBJ2-1; TRBD2 matches 13 bases. CDR1 SGDLS and CDR2 YYNGEE come from the germline V gene. This CDR3 is built from 15 residues. The V segment lost 5 bases and the J segment 6 bases; nucleotides outside the gene matches: 5. The chain's CDR3 is CASSEGLAGTNEQFF. In nucleotides, the CDR3 is TGTGCCAGCAGTGAGGGACTAGCGGGAACCAATGAGCAGTTCTTC.

In the case of this clonotype: A much more abundant neighbour one base away suggests this may be a read error. V is TRBV29-1 and J is TRBJ2-7, with 11 bases matching TRBD2. V was pared by 4 bases and J by 7 bases, with 6 bases of the junction left unmatched. Germline CDR1 and CDR2: SQVTM and ANQGSEA. The CDR3 covers 13 residues. CDR3 amino acids: CSVGLAGGLEQYF. CDR3 nucleotide sequence: TGCAGCGTTGGTCTAGCGGGAGGCCTTGAGCAGTACTTC.

V is TRBV12-3 or TRBV12-4 and J is TRBJ2-5; D might be TRBD1 (6 bases). The CDR3 loop spans 16 amino acids. V lost 5 bases, J lost 0 bases, and 16 bases lay in between. The CDR3 sequence is CASSTPGHKYQETQYF. CDR3 DNA sequence: TGTGCCAGCAGTACACCGGGACACAAGTACCAAGAGACCCAGTACTTC.

CDR3 loop: CSARVPLATMGNYEQYF. CDR3 DNA: TGCAGTGCTAGAGTACCATTGGCGACCATGGGGAACTACGAGCAGTACTTC. The gene calls are TRBV20-1 and TRBJ2-4, with D hard to call. The better agreement between TRBJ2-7 and the DNA end casts doubt on the J call. The V gene's germline CDR1 is DFQATT and CDR2 SNEGSKA (reference sequence). The CDR3 spans 17 residues.

The chain couples TRBV20-1 to TRBJ1-2; TRBD1 might be the D (5 bases). CDR1 DFQATT and CDR2 SNEGSKA come from the germline V gene (reference sequence). The CDR3 runs to 14 residues. V lost 7 bases and J 2 bases, leaving 17 bases between the germline ends. CDR3 sequence: CSVSRGEGNYGYTF. CDR3 nucleotide sequence: TGCAGTGTCTCCCGGGGGGAGGGGAACTATGGCTACACCTTC.

At least ten counts were recorded for this clonotype. The chain is built from TRBV10-3 and TRBJ2-7; perhaps TRBD1 as D (6 bases). The CDR3 contains 14 residues. Germline loops: CDR1 ENHRY, CDR2 SYGVKD. V was trimmed by 6 bases and J by 2 bases, leaving 14 bases between them. The CDR3 spells CAISGTPFPYEQYF. CDR3 sequence (DNA): TGTGCCATCAGCGGGACACCGTTCCCCTACGAGCAGTACTTC.

There are a few counts of this clonotype. V gene TRBV3-1 combines with J gene TRBJ2-2; TRBD2 matches at 9 bases. Germline loops: CDR1 LGHDT, CDR2 YNNKEL (reference sequence). This CDR3 is built from 16 residues. The J segment lost 5 bases and the V segment lost 4 bases, leaving 8 bases of the junction unmatched. The CDR3: CASSLRTSAGTGELFF. The CDR3 region has the DNA TGTGCCAGCAGCCTACGGACTAGCGCAGGGACCGGGGAGCTGTTTTTT.

This sequence joins TRBV5-1 and TRBJ1-1, with D perhaps TRBD1 (6 bases). Germline-derived CDR1 and CDR2 are SGHRS and YFSETQ. The CDR3 has 15 amino acids. V was trimmed by 4 bases and J by 1 base, leaving 14 bases between them. CDR3 coding DNA: TGCGCCAGCAGCGTATCAGGGACACGGAACACTGAAGCTTTCTTT. Translating gives CASSVSGTRNTEAFF.

As concerns this clonotype: Since the CDR3 does not end with the conserved phenylalanine or tryptophan, this likely comes from a read error. The chain combines TRBV20-1 with TRBJ1-2, with D unclear. The V end was cut by 6 bases, the J end by 6 bases, with 17 bases between. This CDR3 region has 13 residues. From germline, CDR1 is DFQATT and CDR2 SNEGSKA (reference sequence). This chain's CDR3 is CSASDGQAHGYTS. Written as DNA, the CDR3 is TGCAGTGCGAGCGACGGGCAGGCGCATGGCTACACCTCC.

This clonotype came up once. The chain carries TRBV5-1 and TRBJ2-3; TRBD2 aligns across 9 bases. The CDR3 consists of 16 residues. Germline CDR1 reads SGHRS; CDR2 reads YFSETQ. With 4 bases clipped from V and 2 bases from J, the junction kept 8 bases outside the gene matches. The CDR3 sequence: CASSGWLAGITDTQYF. CDR3 nucleotides: TGCGCCAGCAGCGGGTGGCTAGCGGGGATCACAGATACGCAGTATTTT.

The CDR3 region has the DNA TGTGCCAGCAGCGCCCGCCTAGCGGCGGGCGCAGATACGCAGTATTTT. This sequence encodes CASSARLAAGADTQYF. The chain couples TRBV7-9 to TRBJ2-3; 7 bases are shared with TRBD2. The CDR3 contains 16 residues. Germline V gene sequence: CDR1 SEHNR, CDR2 FQNEAQ (reference sequence). V was clipped by 5 bases and J by 4 bases; unmatched bases: 12.